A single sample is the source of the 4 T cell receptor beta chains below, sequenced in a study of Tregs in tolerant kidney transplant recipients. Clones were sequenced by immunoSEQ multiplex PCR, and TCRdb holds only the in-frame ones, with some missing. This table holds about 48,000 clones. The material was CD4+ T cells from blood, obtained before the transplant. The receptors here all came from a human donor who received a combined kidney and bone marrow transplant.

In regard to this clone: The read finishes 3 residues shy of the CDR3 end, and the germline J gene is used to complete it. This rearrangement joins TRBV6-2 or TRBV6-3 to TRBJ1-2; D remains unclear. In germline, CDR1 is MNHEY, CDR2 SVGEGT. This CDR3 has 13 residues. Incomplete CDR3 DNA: TGTGCCAGCAGTTACTCTGCCTCTATGGGC. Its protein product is CASSYSASMG. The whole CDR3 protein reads CASSYSASMGYTF.

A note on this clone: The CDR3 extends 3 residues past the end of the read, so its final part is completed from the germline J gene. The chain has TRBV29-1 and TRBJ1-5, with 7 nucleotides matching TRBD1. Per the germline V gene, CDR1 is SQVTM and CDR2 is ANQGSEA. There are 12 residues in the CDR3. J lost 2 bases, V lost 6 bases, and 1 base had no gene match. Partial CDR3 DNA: TGCAGCGTGGGACAGCGCAATCAGCCC. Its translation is CSVGQRNQP. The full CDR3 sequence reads CSVGQRNQPQHF.

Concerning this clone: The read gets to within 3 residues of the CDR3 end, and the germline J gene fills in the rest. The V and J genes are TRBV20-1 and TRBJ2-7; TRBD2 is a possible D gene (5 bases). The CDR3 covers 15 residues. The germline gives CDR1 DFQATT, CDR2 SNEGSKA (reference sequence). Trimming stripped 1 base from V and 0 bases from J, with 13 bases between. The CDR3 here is CSARVETKNSYEQYF. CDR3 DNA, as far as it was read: TGCAGTGCTAGAGTCGAGACTAAAAACTCCTACGAG.

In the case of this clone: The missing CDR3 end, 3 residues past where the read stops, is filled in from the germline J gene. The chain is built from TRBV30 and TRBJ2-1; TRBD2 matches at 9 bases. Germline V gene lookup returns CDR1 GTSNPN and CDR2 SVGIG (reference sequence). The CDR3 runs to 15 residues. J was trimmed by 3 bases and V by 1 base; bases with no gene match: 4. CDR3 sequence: CAWSATSGFYNEQFF. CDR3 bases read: TGTGCCTGGAGTGCCACTAGCGGGTTCTACAATGAG.